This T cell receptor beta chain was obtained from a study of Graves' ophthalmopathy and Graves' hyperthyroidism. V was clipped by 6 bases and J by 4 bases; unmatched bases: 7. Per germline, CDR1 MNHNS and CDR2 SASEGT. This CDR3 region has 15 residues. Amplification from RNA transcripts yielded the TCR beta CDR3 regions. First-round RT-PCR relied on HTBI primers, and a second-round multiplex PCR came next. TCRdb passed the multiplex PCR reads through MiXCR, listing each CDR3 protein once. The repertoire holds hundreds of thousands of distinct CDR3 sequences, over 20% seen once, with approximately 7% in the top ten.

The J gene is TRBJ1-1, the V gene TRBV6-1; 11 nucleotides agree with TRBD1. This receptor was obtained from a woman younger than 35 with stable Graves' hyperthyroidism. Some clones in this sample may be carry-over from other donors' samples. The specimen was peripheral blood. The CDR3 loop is CASSRTGGDGTEAFF. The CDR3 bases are TGTGCCAGCAGCCGGACAGGGGGCGATGGCACTGAAGCTTTCTTT.